The present TCR beta chain was sequenced within a study of TIL therapy for anti-PD-1-resistant metastatic lung cancer. Study-level findings and limits: Many TIL product clones were absent from baseline tumor, suggesting clonal contraction.

This sample's time point: pre-treatment sample, taken before nivolumab and TIL therapy. Pleural nodules or supraclavicular lymph nodes made up most of the excised metastases sampled. Patients then received nivolumab; progressors got lymphodepletion, TIL and IL-2. About this clone: No antigen is known for it.

Sequencing used immunoSEQ v3. Data came from immunoSEQ multiplex PCR; TCRdb stores just in-frame clones and leaves some out. The sample has thousands of clones, around 75% seen once; the top ten hold around 10%. With 7 bases clipped from V and 5 bases from J, the junction kept 11 bases outside the gene matches. From germline, CDR1 is ENHRY and CDR2 SYGVKD. CDR3 size: 15 residues. This specimen was tumor tissue, taken at baseline. V gene TRBV10-3 combines with J gene TRBJ2-1, with 7 nucleotides matching TRBD2. This receptor was taken from a person aged 25 to 79 with non-small cell lung cancer. This CDR3 is CAIKVGGPSDNEQFF. In nucleotides, the CDR3 is TGTGCCATCAAAGTGGGAGGGCCCTCTGACAATGAGCAGTTCTTC.